These T cell receptor beta chains were read from a single sample in a study of blood T cell repertoires in COVID-19. The protocol was immunoSEQ multiplex PCR, while the TCRdb copy is restricted to in-frame clones and leaves out a portion. The table records roughly 79,000 clones, roughly nine tenths of them present only once. The sequenced sample consisted of peripheral blood. The source of these receptors is a woman of 80 years or more with active or convalescent COVID-19. Both conserved end residues are part of each CDR3. The order of the fields is clone size, V gene, J gene, CDR3 protein. Not all rows give a size; the values are once, few, many and, for expanded clones, a class.

clone size: once
V gene: TRBV11-2
J gene: TRBJ2-2
CDR3 protein: CASSSRTRANTGELFF

clone size: once
V gene: TRBV21-1
J gene: TRBJ2-2
CDR3 protein: CASSTGRRTGELFF

clone size: NA
V gene: TRBV29-1
J gene: TRBJ2-5
CDR3 protein: CSVEGGTGGSETQYF

clone size: NA
V gene: TRBV7-9
J gene: TRBJ2-1
CDR3 protein: CASSTTSSAEQFF

clone size: once
V gene: TRBV6-5
J gene: TRBJ2-6
CDR3 protein: CASSIRGSGANVLTF

clone size: NA
V gene: TRBV9
J gene: TRBJ2-7
CDR3 protein: CASSLGLAGRQYF

clone size: NA
V gene: TRBV9
J gene: TRBJ2-3
CDR3 protein: CASSVGVRAGADTQYF

clone size: NA
V gene: TRBV6-6
J gene: TRBJ2-3
CDR3 protein: CASSYRGRADTQYF

clone size: NA
V gene: TRBV10-3
J gene: TRBJ2-7
CDR3 protein: CASRSTAGAHYEQYF

clone size: NA
V gene: TRBV9
J gene: TRBJ1-1
CDR3 protein: CASSGGRGTEAFF

clone size: NA
V gene: TRBV3-1/TRBV3-2
J gene: TRBJ1-2
CDR3 protein: CASSQDFQGGYGYTF

clone size: NA
V gene: TRBV19
J gene: TRBJ2-7
CDR3 protein: CASSILGGPTNEQYF

clone size: NA
V gene: TRBV9
J gene: TRBJ2-3
CDR3 protein: CASSVFQGARADTQYF

clone size: NA
V gene: TRBV5-1
J gene: TRBJ1-1
CDR3 protein: CASSFDRGNTEAFF

clone size: NA
V gene: TRBV5-1
J gene: TRBJ2-2
CDR3 protein: CASSLAGQGATGELFF

clone size: NA
V gene: TRBV7-8
J gene: TRBJ1-2
CDR3 protein: CASSPRQGVYGYTF

clone size: few
V gene: TRBV4-3
J gene: TRBJ2-1
CDR3 protein: CASSRELVDEQFF

clone size: NA
V gene: TRBV4-1
J gene: TRBJ2-5
CDR3 protein: CASSQGPFLSGETQYF

clone size: once
V gene: TRBV29-1
J gene: TRBJ2-3
CDR3 protein: CSVEDLAFTDTQYF

clone size: NA
V gene: TRBV7-2
J gene: TRBJ2-7
CDR3 protein: CASSLAQGLARSYEQYF

clone size: NA
V gene: TRBV18
J gene: TRBJ2-3
CDR3 protein: CASSPLQGAPTDTQYF

clone size: once
V gene: TRBV25-1
J gene: TRBJ2-7
CDR3 protein: CASAGQGAKYEQYF

clone size: NA
V gene: TRBV9
J gene: TRBJ2-3
CDR3 protein: CASSGWTGDTQYF

clone size: NA
V gene: TRBV5-1
J gene: TRBJ1-4
CDR3 protein: CASSLGSGVSTNEKLFF

clone size: few
V gene: TRBV10-3
J gene: TRBJ1-2
CDR3 protein: CAISEQGQGTTGYTF

clone size: NA
V gene: TRBV4-3
J gene: TRBJ1-1
CDR3 protein: CASSHVGGDTEAFF

clone size: NA
V gene: TRBV29-1
J gene: TRBJ2-3
CDR3 protein: CSVERDRGSKDTQYF

clone size: once
V gene: TRBV2
J gene: TRBJ2-7
CDR3 protein: CASSFYDEQYF

clone size: NA
V gene: TRBV4-3
J gene: TRBJ1-2
CDR3 protein: CASSQDPNTVYGYTF

clone size: NA
V gene: TRBV5-1
J gene: TRBJ2-2
CDR3 protein: CASSFRQGIGELFF

clone size: NA
V gene: TRBV7-8
J gene: TRBJ2-1
CDR3 protein: CASSLSLAGGPLYNEQFF

clone size: NA
V gene: TRBV28
J gene: TRBJ1-2
CDR3 protein: CASQGNGGYTF

clone size: NA
V gene: TRBV5-1
J gene: TRBJ2-2
CDR3 protein: CASSRLGTGVNGELFF

clone size: NA
V gene: TRBV27
J gene: TRBJ1-6
CDR3 protein: CASGLGTANSPLHF

clone size: few
V gene: TRBV4-3
J gene: TRBJ1-3
CDR3 protein: CASSPGTGFGNTIYF

clone size: NA
V gene: TRBV5-3
J gene: TRBJ2-6
CDR3 protein: CARSPWDRVSPAGANVLTF

clone size: NA
V gene: TRBV7-2
J gene: TRBJ1-3
CDR3 protein: CASSFKTGSSSSGNTIYF

clone size: NA
V gene: TRBV28
J gene: TRBJ2-7
CDR3 protein: CASRFGSRSYEQYF

clone size: NA
V gene: TRBV18
J gene: TRBJ2-7
CDR3 protein: CASLSGNTYEQYF

clone size: NA
V gene: TRBV6-2/TRBV6-3
J gene: TRBJ2-7
CDR3 protein: CASSQIAYEQYF

clone size: NA
V gene: TRBV4-3
J gene: TRBJ2-5
CDR3 protein: CASSQDLGGRETQYF

clone size: NA
V gene: TRBV18
J gene: TRBJ2-1
CDR3 protein: CASSPPQRGGRGYNEQFF

clone size: few
V gene: TRBV5-5
J gene: TRBJ2-7
CDR3 protein: CASSLRHSGLSYEQYF

clone size: NA
V gene: TRBV19
J gene: TRBJ2-5
CDR3 protein: CATGQGKSAQYF

clone size: NA
V gene: TRBV24-1
J gene: TRBJ1-5
CDR3 protein: CATSDLGDRRHNQPQHF

clone size: NA
V gene: TRBV7-9
J gene: TRBJ1-6
CDR3 protein: CASSLGQGESPLHF

clone size: once
V gene: TRBV7-2
J gene: TRBJ2-4
CDR3 protein: CASSLAVQVTNIQYF

clone size: NA
V gene: TRBV7-2
J gene: TRBJ2-5
CDR3 protein: CASSLDGQGGGTQYF

clone size: NA
V gene: TRBV3-1/TRBV3-2
J gene: TRBJ2-3
CDR3 protein: CASSQDPGAGGPKDTQYF